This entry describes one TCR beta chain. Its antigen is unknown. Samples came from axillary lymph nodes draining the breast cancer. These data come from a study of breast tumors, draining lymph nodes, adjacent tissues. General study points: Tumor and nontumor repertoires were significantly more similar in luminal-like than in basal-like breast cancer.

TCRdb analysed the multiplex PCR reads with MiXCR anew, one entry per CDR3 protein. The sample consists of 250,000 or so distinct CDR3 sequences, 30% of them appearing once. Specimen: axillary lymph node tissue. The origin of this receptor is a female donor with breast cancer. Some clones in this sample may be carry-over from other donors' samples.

Written as DNA, the CDR3 is TGTGCCAGCCGACCACAGACAACTAATGAAAAACTGTTTTTT. This sequence encodes CASRPQTTNEKLFF. The V gene is TRBV27, the J gene TRBJ1-4; D gene unclear. This CDR3 has 14 residues. The V gene's germline CDR1 is MNHEY and CDR2 SMNVEV (reference sequence). The V end was cut by 8 bases, the J end by 0 bases, with 10 bases between. Complete variable domain (other parts from reference TRBV27 and TRBJ1-4): EAQVTQNPRYLITVTGKKLTVTCSQNMNHEYMSWYRQDPGLGLRQIYYSMNVEVTDKGDVPEGYKVSRKEKRNFPLILESPSPNQTSLYFCASRPQTTNEKLFFGSGTQLSVL.